This T cell receptor beta chain was recorded in a study of T cell repertoires in cytomegalovirus infection. Background on the study: Well-studied HLA-B-restricted CMV epitopes were used in the study alongside recently identified HLA-C-restricted ones.

Each CDR3 protein gets one entry after TCRdb re-called the reads with MiXCR. This sample yields about half a million distinct CDR3 sequences, of which roughly 34% are seen a single time; about 17% belongs to the top ten. The V gene's germline CDR1 is MNHNS and CDR2 SASEGT. This CDR3 comprises 14 residues. Trimming left V 1 base short and J 7 bases short, with 14 bases between. This clonotype was recorded many times. Its antigen is still unknown. This chain connects TRBV6-1 to TRBJ2-7; D might be TRBD1 (6 bases). The TCR originated in a human donor in good health (CMV status not recorded). Some clones in this sample may be carry-over from other donors' samples. The sample here was cultured PBMCs, taken from culture after CMV antigen stimulation. CDR3 sequence: CASSEVPGQGEQYF. The CDR3 region has the DNA TGTGCCAGCAGTGAAGTACCAGGGCAGGGGGAGCAGTACTTC.